This T cell receptor (beta chain) was recorded in a study of blood T cell repertoires in COVID-19. Membership in each cohort depended on participant-reported clinical history. This clone has more than one count but fewer than ten. Profiled with immunoSEQ multiplex PCR; TCRdb holds only in-frame clones, not every one. The data hold roughly 250,000 clones, with 83% observed a single time. The TCR was taken from a woman aged 40 to 49 who had been exposed to COVID-19. Sequences were obtained from PBMCs or T cells enriched from blood (not recorded which).

DNA of the CDR3: TGTGCCAGCAGCCGGACTGCGACGGGACAGGGAGAGGGGCAGCCCCAGCATTTT. Protein sequence: CASSRTATGQGEGQPQHF. The chain couples TRBV5-5 to TRBJ1-5, with 9 nucleotides matching TRBD1. In germline, CDR1 is SGHKS, CDR2 YYEKEE (reference sequence). The J segment lost 7 bases and the V segment lost 4 bases, leaving 18 bases of the junction unmatched. The CDR3 is 18 residues long.